Below are 15 T cell receptor beta chains sequenced from a single sample in a study of cytomegalovirus exposure and HLA in healthy donors. Using immunoSEQ multiplex PCR, the repertoire was profiled, and TCRdb retains in-frame clones only, with some absent. The sample consists of 130,000 to 150,000 clones, about 91% of them appearing once. Sequenced material: PBMCs. Receptors were obtained from a man aged 18 to 29 in good health and CMV-seropositive.

The J gene is TRBJ2-1, the V gene TRBV6-1, with TRBD1 identical over 10 bases. This CDR3 contains 15 residues. Germline CDR1 and CDR2: MNHNS and SASEGT. V trimming: 3 bases; J trimming: 9 bases; junction bases outside the gene matches: 8. The CDR3 bases are TGTGCCAGCAGTGATGGGACAGGGGTTCTACTTGAGCAGTTCTTC. Translation gives CASSDGTGVLLEQFF.

The V and J genes are TRBV4-2 and TRBJ2-2, with D possibly being TRBD2 (6 bases). This CDR3 has 17 residues. V lost 1 base and J lost 1, with 13 bases in between. The germline V gene encodes CDR1 LGHNA and CDR2 YNFKEQ. The CDR3, as DNA: TGTGCCAGCAGCCAAGTCGAGTCGGGGGTGAACACCGGGGAGCTGTTTTTT. Translated: CASSQVESGVNTGELFF.

The V gene is TRBV5-1, the J gene TRBJ2-6; D might be TRBD1 (5 bases). Germline V gives CDR1 SGHRS, CDR2 YFSETQ. Trimming cost V 7 bases and J 1 base, with 12 bases left between them. This CDR3 has 15 residues. The CDR3 is CASGLPGSGANVLTF. CDR3 in DNA: TGCGCCAGCGGCCTGCCAGGGTCTGGGGCCAACGTCCTGACTTTC.

The V call is TRBV6-5, the J call TRBJ2-6; maybe TRBD1 (6 bases). Germline V gives CDR1 MNHEY, CDR2 SVGAGI. The V end was cut by 7 bases, the J end by 4 bases, with 14 bases between. The CDR3 is made up of 15 amino acids. Here the CDR3 reads CASTVTGTGANVLTF. CDR3 bases: TGTGCCAGCACCGTAACAGGGACCGGGGCCAACGTCCTGACTTTC.

The V call is TRBV6-5, the J call TRBJ1-3; D ambiguous. V lost 2 bases and J lost 6, with 11 bases in between. The V gene's germline CDR1 is MNHEY and CDR2 SVGAGI. CDR3 size: 14 residues. The CDR3 region has the DNA TGTGCCAGCAGTTACATTAACAGAGAAAACACCATATATTTT. Translating it yields CASSYINRENTIYF.

The genes are TRBV29-1 and TRBJ2-7, with no clear D. This CDR3 has 14 amino acids. V was pared by 1 base and J by 1 base, with 11 bases between. Per the germline V gene, CDR1 is SQVTM and CDR2 is ANQGSEA. This chain's CDR3 is CSVEGSVTSYEQYF. The CDR3 bases are TGCAGCGTTGAAGGCTCCGTGACATCCTACGAGCAGTACTTC.

About this clone: Other nucleotide sequences in the sample specify the same CDR3. The V and J genes are TRBV6-5 and TRBJ2-7; 7 nucleotides align to TRBD1. The CDR3 contains 13 residues. Per the germline V gene, CDR1 is MNHEY and CDR2 is SVGAGI. Losses at the gene ends were 4 bases for V and 5 bases for J; bases not matched to a gene: 5. For the CDR3, the DNA is TGTGCCAGCAGTTTAACAGGGGTACACGAGCAGTACTTC. Translated: CASSLTGVHEQYF.

This sequence joins TRBV29-1 and TRBJ2-3, with 9 nucleotides matching TRBD2. Looked up from germline, CDR1 is SQVTM and CDR2 is ANQGSEA. With V trimmed by 4 bases and J by 4 bases, 12 bases remained unmatched. The CDR3 contains 16 residues. Written as DNA, the CDR3 is TGCAGCGTTGGGGGTGTTGCGGGAGGGCCATCAGATACGCAGTATTTT. Translation gives CSVGGVAGGPSDTQYF.

The gene calls are TRBV18 and TRBJ2-1; D may be TRBD2 (6 bases). Germline CDR1 is KGHSH and CDR2 is LQKENI. V shed 2 bases and J shed 5 bases, with 16 bases lying between them. The CDR3 runs 16 residues. The CDR3 DNA sequence: TGTGCCAGCTCACCATTTTCGGGGGAATTAAACAATGAGCAGTTCTTC. The encoded protein is CASSPFSGELNNEQFF.

This sequence joins TRBV30 and TRBJ2-1; 9 bases match TRBD2. This CDR3 is 13 amino acids long. The germline V gene encodes CDR1 GTSNPN and CDR2 SVGIG (reference sequence). V was clipped by 5 bases and J by 13 bases; unmatched bases: 12. The CDR3 is CAWRGGAGGEQFF. The CDR3 nucleotides are TGTGCCTGGCGCGGGGGGGCGGGAGGAGAACAGTTCTTC.

This clone was counted a single time. The chain recombines TRBV19 with TRBJ1-1, with 10 nucleotides matching TRBD1. The CDR3 runs to 18 residues. CDR1 is LNHDA and CDR2 is SQIVND in the germline V gene (reference sequence). V lost 7 bases, J lost 0 bases, and 14 bases stayed unmatched. The CDR3 coding sequence is TGTGCCAGTAAAGCCCTCCGGGACAGGGGTCCCATGAACACTGAAGCTTTCTTT. Its protein is CASKALRDRGPMNTEAFF. The full variable domain, its missing parts supplied by reference TRBV19 and TRBJ1-1, is DGGITQSPKYLFRKEGQNVTLSCEQNLNHDAMYWYRQDPGQGLRLIYYSQIVNDFQKGDIAEGYSVSREKKESFPLTVTSAQKNPTAFYLCASKALRDRGPMNTEAFFGQGTRLTVV.

The CDR3 DNA reads TGTGCCATCCTATTGACAGGGGGCCACGAGCAGTACTTC. As protein: CAILLTGGHEQYF. This sequence joins TRBV2 and TRBJ2-7; 10 positions agree with TRBD1. Germline V CDR1 and CDR2: SNHLY, FYNNEI. Trimming removed 10 bases from V and 5 bases from J; junction bases left unmatched: 8. The length of the CDR3 is 13 residues. The full variable domain, with the rest looked up from reference TRBV2 and TRBJ2-7, is EPEVTQTPSHQVTQMGQEVILRCVPISNHLYFYWYRQILGQKVEFLVSFYNNEISEKSEIFDDQFSVERPDGSNFTLKIRSTKLEDSAMYFCAILLTGGHEQYFGPGTRLTVT.

The V gene is TRBV18, the J gene TRBJ2-5, with a tentative D call TRBD2 (6 bases). The CDR3 runs to 18 residues. Trimming left V 7 bases short and J 2 bases short, with 26 bases between. Germline V gene lookup returns CDR1 KGHSH and CDR2 LQKENI. CDR3 sequence (DNA): TGTGCCAGCTTCCCGGGAACCGCGGCGGGGAGACAGCAAGAGACCCAGTACTTC. Protein: CASFPGTAAGRQQETQYF. The full variable domain, with the rest looked up from reference TRBV18 and TRBJ2-5, is NAGVMQNPRHLVRRRGQEARLRCSPMKGHSHVYWYRQLPEEGLKFMVYLQKENIIDESGMPKERFSAEFPKEGPSILRIQQVVRGDSAAYFCASFPGTAAGRQQETQYFGPGTRLLVL.

On this clone itself: An end of the junction does not agree with germline; a read error may underlie this. The rearrangement links TRBV19 to TRBJ1-5, with D hard to call. CDR1 LNHDA and CDR2 SQIVND come from the germline V gene (reference sequence). The CDR3 has 15 residues. The CDR3, as DNA: TGTGCCAGTAGTATACCCAGAAACGCCAATAAGCCCCAGCATTTT. Its translation: CASSIPRNANKPQHF.

The V call is TRBV5-1, the J call TRBJ1-3, with D uncertain. The CDR3 is 15 amino acids. V was clipped by 1 base and J by 4 bases, with 12 bases between them. Germline-derived CDR1 and CDR2 are SGHRS and YFSETQ. The CDR3 nucleotides read TGCGCCAGCAGCTTGTCTTCCGGGGTCGGAAACACCATATATTTT. This translates into CASSLSSGVGNTIYF.